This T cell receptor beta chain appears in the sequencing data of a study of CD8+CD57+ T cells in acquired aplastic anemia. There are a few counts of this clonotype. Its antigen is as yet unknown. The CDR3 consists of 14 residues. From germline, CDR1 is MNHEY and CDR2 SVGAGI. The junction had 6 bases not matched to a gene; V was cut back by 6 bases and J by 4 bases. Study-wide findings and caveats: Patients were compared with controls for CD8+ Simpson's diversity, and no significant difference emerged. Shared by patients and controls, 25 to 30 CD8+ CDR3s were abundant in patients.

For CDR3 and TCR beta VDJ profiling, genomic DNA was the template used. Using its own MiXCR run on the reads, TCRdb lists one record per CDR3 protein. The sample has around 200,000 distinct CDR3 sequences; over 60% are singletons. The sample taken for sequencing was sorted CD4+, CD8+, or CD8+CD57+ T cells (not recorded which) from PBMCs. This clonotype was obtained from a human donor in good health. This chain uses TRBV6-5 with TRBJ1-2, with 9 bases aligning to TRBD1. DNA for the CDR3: TGTGCCAGCAGGCGGGACAGGGTGGCCTATGGCTACACCTTC. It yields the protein CASRRDRVAYGYTF.